The 21 T cell receptor beta chains given below trace back to one sample, sequenced in a study of healthy donors' naive CD4 and CD8 T cells (dated by TCRdb to the mid-2010s). This sample was sequenced with a 454 GS FLX Titanium. A previously published linear amplification protocol was used to construct TCR libraries from approximately 500 ng of total RNA. TCRdb cleaned the public reads at Q25 with fastp, built clones with MiXCR and kept in-frame beta chains. Rows are combined by CDR3 protein, so each entry shows the most common genes and DNA. This sample holds some 190,000 distinct CDR3 sequences; 74% were observed only once. Together, the top ten hold 2% to 2.5% of the sample. The sample was naive CD4+ and CD8+ T cells sorted from blood, pooled from several donors. The cell subset or site label for this specimen denotes: FACS-sorted naive CD4+ (CD45RO-CD45RA+) and naive CD8+ (CD45RA+CD27bright) T cells. These receptors originate from a pool of human donors in good health; the sample pools cells from several healthy donors.

This chain uses TRBV6-5 with TRBJ2-7; D unclear. The CDR3 covers 11 residues. V was trimmed by 5 bases and J by 6 bases, leaving 8 bases between them. The germline V gene encodes CDR1 MNHEY and CDR2 SVGAGI. CDR3 protein: CASSTPSEQYF. The CDR3 DNA reads as TGTGCCAGCAGTACCCCGTCCGAGCAGTACTTC.

This chain joins TRBV19 and TRBJ2-7; 11 bases map to TRBD1. The CDR3 loop spans 13 amino acids. Trimming took 4 bases from V and 6 from J; bases not matched to a gene: 2. Germline CDR1 is LNHDA and CDR2 is SQIVND (reference sequence). The CDR3 reads CASSTGTGGEQYF. The CDR3 DNA reads as TGTGCCAGTAGTACCGGGACAGGGGGCGAGCAGTACTTC.

J is TRBJ2-6 and V is TRBV6-6; D is unclear. The CDR3 runs to 14 residues. In germline, CDR1 is MNHNY, CDR2 SVGAGI (reference sequence). With 3 bases removed from V and 1 base from J, the gap between germline ends came to 4 bases. CDR3 nucleotides: TGTGCCAGCAGTTATGGGTCTGGGGCCAACGTCCTGACTTTC. This codes for CASSYGSGANVLTF.

The chain carries TRBV12-3 or TRBV12-4 and TRBJ1-1, with D tentatively TRBD1 (5 bases). V lost 3 bases, J lost 1 base, and 9 bases lay in between. The length of the CDR3 is 14 residues. CDR3 bases: TGTGCCAGCAGTTTCGGACACCAGAACACTGAAGCTTTCTTT. As protein: CASSFGHQNTEAFF.

This clonotype appeared a few times. The genes are TRBV11-2 and TRBJ2-6; tentative D call: TRBD1 (6 bases). The V gene lost 2 bases and the J gene lost 4 bases, with 12 bases spanning the gap. The germline V gene encodes CDR1 SGHAT and CDR2 FQNNGV. The CDR3 runs to 16 residues. The DNA of the CDR3 is TGTGCCAGCAGCTTAACTACAGGGACCGGGGCCAACGTCCTGACTTTC. Translation: CASSLTTGTGANVLTF. The full variable domain, with the rest looked up from reference TRBV11-2 and TRBJ2-6, is EAGVAQSPRYKIIEKRQSVAFWCNPISGHATLYWYQQILGQGPKLLIQFQNNGVVDDSQLPKDRFSAERLKGVDSTLKIQPAKLEDSAVYLCASSLTTGTGANVLTFGAGSRLTVL.

This clonotype has only a few counts. This chain connects TRBV20-1 to TRBJ1-5; D might be TRBD1 (5 bases). Germline V gene lookup returns CDR1 DFQATT and CDR2 SNEGSKA (reference sequence). CDR3 length: 14 amino acids. V shed 1 base and J shed 5 bases, with 12 bases lying between them. The CDR3 sequence: CSARVTGEYQPQHF. CDR3 bases: TGCAGTGCTAGAGTAACAGGAGAGTATCAGCCCCAGCATTTT.

This clonotype occurred a few times. The chain combines TRBV6-5 with TRBJ1-6; TRBD1 might be the D (5 bases). V lost 2 bases and J lost 0, with 11 bases in between. Germline V gene sequence: CDR1 MNHEY, CDR2 SVGAGI. The CDR3 has 17 residues. CDR3 bases: TGTGCCAGCAGTTACGGGACCGATAGCTCCTATAATTCACCCCTCCACTTT. Translation gives CASSYGTDSSYNSPLHF.

The chain employs TRBV6-5 and TRBJ1-6; no reliable D call. The CDR3 is 13 residues long. V lost 6 bases and J 9 bases, leaving 12 bases between the germline ends. The V gene's germline CDR1 is MNHEY and CDR2 SVGAGI. The CDR3 sequence: CASRDGSRSPLHF. The DNA of the CDR3 is TGTGCCAGCAGGGACGGGAGTCGTTCACCCCTCCACTTT.

The chain couples TRBV29-1 to TRBJ1-1; 7 positions match TRBD1. Germline V gene data show CDR1 as SQVTM and CDR2 as ANQGSEA. The CDR3 has 11 amino acids. The V and J ends lost 6 bases and 10 bases, in that order; junction bases with no gene match: 8. CDR3 protein: CSVHRQGGAFF. In DNA form, the CDR3 reads TGCAGCGTCCATCGGCAGGGGGGAGCTTTCTTT.

This clonotype was recorded a few times. The chain couples TRBV4-1 to TRBJ2-1; possibly TRBD2 for D (6 bases). Per germline, CDR1 MGHRA and CDR2 YSYEKL. V lost 2 bases to trimming and J lost 12 bases, with 11 bases between them. The CDR3 consists of 12 residues. The CDR3 region has the DNA TGCGCCAGCAGCCAACGCGGGGCAAGGCAGTTCTTC. As protein: CASSQRGARQFF.

V gene TRBV5-5 combines with J gene TRBJ2-7, with D perhaps matching TRBD2 (6 bases). Germline V gene sequence: CDR1 SGHKS, CDR2 YYEKEE (reference sequence). The V gene lost 2 bases and the J gene lost 0 bases, with 18 bases spanning the gap. The CDR3 is 17 residues long. CDR3 nucleotides: TGTGCCAGCAGCTTTACCCCCTCCGGGACTGTCTCCTACGAGCAGTACTTC. This translates into CASSFTPSGTVSYEQYF.

This clonotype came up a few times. V is TRBV12-5 and J is TRBJ2-3, with 8 bases lining up with TRBD2. From germline, CDR1 is LGHNT and CDR2 FRNRAP. The ends lost 3 bases at V and 0 bases at J; junction bases unmatched: 5. The CDR3 is 16 residues long. The DNA for the CDR3 is TGTGCTAGTGGTTTCCAACTAGCGGCTAGCACAGATACGCAGTATTTT. The encoded protein is CASGFQLAASTDTQYF.

The chain is built from TRBV27 and TRBJ2-7, with a weak D call TRBD1 (7 bases). CDR1 and CDR2 from the germline V gene are MNHEY and SMNVEV (reference sequence). The CDR3 is made up of 13 amino acids. The V and J ends lost 5 bases and 7 bases respectively, with 15 bases between them. CDR3 protein: CASSAPGGNEQYF. The DNA for the CDR3 is TGTGCCAGCAGTGCCCCAGGGGGGAATGAGCAGTACTTC.

The chain recombines TRBV4-3 with TRBJ2-1; tentative D call: TRBD2 (6 bases). The CDR3 consists of 17 residues. Trimming left V 0 bases short and J 0 bases short, with 12 bases between. The germline V gene has CDR1 LGHNA and CDR2 YSLEER. The CDR3: CASSQDGGASSYNEQFF. CDR3 DNA: TGCGCCAGCAGCCAAGACGGCGGGGCGAGCTCCTACAATGAGCAGTTCTTC.

This clonotype turned up a few times. The chain combines TRBV6-5 with TRBJ2-5; 7 nucleotides align to TRBD1. Germline assignment: CDR1 MNHEY and CDR2 SVGAGI. This CDR3 contains 15 residues. Germline trimming cut 4 bases from V and 4 bases from J; bases unmatched to any gene: 9. The DNA of the CDR3 is TGTGCCAGCAGTTTGACAGGGTCGAGTCGAGAGACCCAGTACTTC. This gives the protein CASSLTGSSRETQYF.

The V and J genes are TRBV19 and TRBJ1-1; D remains unclear. Trimming removed 4 bases at V and 0 bases at J, with 6 bases between. CDR1 is LNHDA, CDR2 SQIVND, per germline (reference sequence). CDR3 length equals 13 residues. In DNA form, the CDR3 reads TGTGCCAGTAGTAACAGCTTGAACACTGAAGCTTTCTTT. It is translated as CASSNSLNTEAFF.

The J gene is TRBJ2-5, the V gene TRBV21-1. TRBV21-1 is tagged as a pseudogene. The CDR3 extends over 13 amino acids. The CDR3 DNA sequence: TGTGCCAGCAGCAAATCTTCGGAAGAGACCCAGTACTTC. Its protein is CASSKSSEETQYF.

The chain uses TRBV29-1 and TRBJ2-1; TRBD2 matches at 7 bases. Germline CDR1 SQVTM, CDR2 ANQGSEA. CDR3 length: 17 amino acids. V shed 2 bases, J shed 3 bases, and the junction held 13 bases outside the gene matches. The CDR3 bases are TGCAGCGTTGAACGTCTGGTTGCGGGAGACCACTACAATGAGCAGTTCTTC. Encoded protein: CSVERLVAGDHYNEQFF.

This clonotype has more than one count but fewer than ten. The rearrangement joins TRBV29-1 to TRBJ1-2, with no clear D. Germline V gene data show CDR1 as SQVTM and CDR2 as ANQGSEA. There are 14 residues in the CDR3. V was cut by 2 bases and J by 0 bases, with 10 bases left in between. Written as DNA, the CDR3 is TGCAGCGTTGAAAGTCTGGGGTCTAACTATGGCTACACCTTC. Its protein product is CSVESLGSNYGYTF.

This clonotype was seen a few times. The chain carries TRBV12-3 or TRBV12-4 and TRBJ2-1; no reliable D call. Deletions cut 6 bases from V and 3 bases from J, with 15 bases between. The CDR3 sequence is 15 residues long. DNA of the CDR3: TGTGCCAGCAGCCCCCGACGGAATAGCTACAATGAGCAGTTCTTC. Translating gives CASSPRRNSYNEQFF.

The chain is built from TRBV27 and TRBJ2-3; D call uncertain. Germline values: CDR1 MNHEY, CDR2 SMNVEV (reference sequence). Trimming took off 7 bases at V and 2 bases at J, with 10 bases between the two ends. CDR3 length: 13 residues. CDR3: CASTQGSTDTQYF. The CDR3 region has the DNA TGTGCCAGCACCCAAGGGTCCACAGATACGCAGTATTTT.